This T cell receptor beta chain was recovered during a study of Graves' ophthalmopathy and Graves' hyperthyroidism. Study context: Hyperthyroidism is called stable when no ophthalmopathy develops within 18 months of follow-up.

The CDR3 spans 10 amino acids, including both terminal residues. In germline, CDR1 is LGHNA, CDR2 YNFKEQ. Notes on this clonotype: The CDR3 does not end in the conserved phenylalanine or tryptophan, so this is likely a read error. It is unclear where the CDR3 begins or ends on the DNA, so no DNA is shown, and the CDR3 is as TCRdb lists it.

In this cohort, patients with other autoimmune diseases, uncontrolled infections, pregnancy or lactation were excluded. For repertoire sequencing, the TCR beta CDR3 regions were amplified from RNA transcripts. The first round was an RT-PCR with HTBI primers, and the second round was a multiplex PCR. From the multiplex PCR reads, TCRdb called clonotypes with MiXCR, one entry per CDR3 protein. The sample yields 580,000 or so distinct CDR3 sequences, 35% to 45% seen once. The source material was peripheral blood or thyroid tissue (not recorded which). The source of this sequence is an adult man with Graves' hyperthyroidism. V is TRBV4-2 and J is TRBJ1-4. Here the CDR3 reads CASSQDSENL.